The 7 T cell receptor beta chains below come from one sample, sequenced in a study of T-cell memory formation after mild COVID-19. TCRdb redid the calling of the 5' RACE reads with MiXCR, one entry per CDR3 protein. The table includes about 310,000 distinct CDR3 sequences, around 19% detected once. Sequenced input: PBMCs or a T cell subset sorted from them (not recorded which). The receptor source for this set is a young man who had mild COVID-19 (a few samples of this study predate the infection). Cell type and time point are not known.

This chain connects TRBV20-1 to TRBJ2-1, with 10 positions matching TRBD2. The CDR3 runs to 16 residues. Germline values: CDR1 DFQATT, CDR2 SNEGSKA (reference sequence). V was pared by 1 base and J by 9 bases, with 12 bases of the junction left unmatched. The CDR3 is CSARVIQRGGPGEQFF. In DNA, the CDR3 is TGCAGTGCTAGAGTAATCCAGCGGGGGGGGCCGGGTGAGCAGTTCTTC.

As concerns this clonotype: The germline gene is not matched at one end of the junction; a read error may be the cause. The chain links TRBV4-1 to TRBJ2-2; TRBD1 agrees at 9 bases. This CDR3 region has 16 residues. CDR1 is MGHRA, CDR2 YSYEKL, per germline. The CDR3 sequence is CASSLDRGMGTGELIF. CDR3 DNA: TGCGCCAGCAGCCTGGACAGGGGAATGGGCACCGGGGAGCTGATTTTT.

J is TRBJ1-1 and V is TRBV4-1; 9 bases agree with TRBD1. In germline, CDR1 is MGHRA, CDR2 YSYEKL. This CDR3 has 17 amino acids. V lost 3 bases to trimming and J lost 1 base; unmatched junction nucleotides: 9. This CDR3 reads CASSHGGTGIQNTEAFF. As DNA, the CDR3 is TGCGCCAGCAGCCATGGAGGGACAGGGATCCAGAACACTGAAGCTTTCTTT.

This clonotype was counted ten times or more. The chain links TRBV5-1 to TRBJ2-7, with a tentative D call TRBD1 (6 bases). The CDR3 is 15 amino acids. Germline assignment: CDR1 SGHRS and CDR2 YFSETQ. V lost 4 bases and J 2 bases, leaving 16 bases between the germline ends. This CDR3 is CASSPQQGGPYEQYF. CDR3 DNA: TGCGCCAGCAGCCCGCAACAAGGGGGTCCCTACGAGCAGTACTTC.

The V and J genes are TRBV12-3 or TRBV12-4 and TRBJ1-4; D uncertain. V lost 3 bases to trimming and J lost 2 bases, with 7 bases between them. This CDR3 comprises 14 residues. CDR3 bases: TGTGCCAGCAGTTTGGGGATCACTAATGAAAAACTGTTTTTT. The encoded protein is CASSLGITNEKLFF.

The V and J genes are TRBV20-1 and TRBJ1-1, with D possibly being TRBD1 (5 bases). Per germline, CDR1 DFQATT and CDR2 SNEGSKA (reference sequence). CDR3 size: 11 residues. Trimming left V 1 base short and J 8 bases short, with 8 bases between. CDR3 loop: CSARGPGEAFF. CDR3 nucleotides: TGCAGTGCTAGAGGTCCAGGGGAAGCTTTCTTT.

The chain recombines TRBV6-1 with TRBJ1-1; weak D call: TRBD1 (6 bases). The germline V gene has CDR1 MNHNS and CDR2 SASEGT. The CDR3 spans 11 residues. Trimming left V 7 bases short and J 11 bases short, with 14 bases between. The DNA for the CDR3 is TGTGCCAGCAAACGGAGGGGGACGGCTTTCTTT. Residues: CASKRRGTAFF.